This TCR beta chain was captured in a study of quantifying T cell responses using KT2 cells. Study-level information: Reverse transcription used primers in the TCR alpha and beta constant regions.

The cDNA 3' end received a ligated oligonucleotide with a UMI. The first PCR ran 3 to 5 cycles with an equimolar RC1.1 and RC1.2 beta primer mix. MiXCR was run by TCRdb on the UMI-ligation and nested PCR reads, yielding one entry per CDR3 protein. In the table there are over 25,000 distinct CDR3 sequences, over 9% of which are singletons. V was pared by 2 bases and J by 4 bases, with 9 bases between. CDR1 is LGHDT, CDR2 YNNKEL, per germline (reference sequence). CDR3 length: 14 amino acids. This clonotype was found a few times. Material for sequencing was PBMCs spiked with cells of the T cell clone KT2. This chain joins TRBV3-1 and TRBJ1-5; no firm D call. This TCR came from a human donor. The CDR3 nucleotides read TGTGCCAGCAGCCAACAGTCAGGAAATCAGCCCCAGCATTTT. This sequence encodes CASSQQSGNQPQHF. The whole variable domain, remainder taken from reference TRBV3-1 and TRBJ1-5, is DTAVSQTPKYLVTQMGNDKSIKCEQNLGHDTMYWYKQDSKKFLKIMFSYNNKELIINETVPNRFSPKSPDKAHLNLHINSLELGDSAVYFCASSQQSGNQPQHFGDGTRLSIL.